The present TCR beta chain was sequenced within a study of lymphopenia after photon versus proton radiotherapy. Produced via immunoSEQ multiplex PCR; TCRdb's table is partial and in-frame only. Of tens of thousands of clones detected, over 75% appear once; the ten largest clones hold approximately 15%. The CDR3 spans 14 residues. CDR1 and CDR2 (germline): MDHEN, SYDVKM. V shed 8 bases and J shed 2 bases, with 16 bases lying between them. The input for sequencing was peripheral blood, taken from a patient treated with proton-based radiotherapy. This TCR was recovered from a woman in her seventies with pancreatic cancer. The V and J genes are TRBV28 and TRBJ2-7, with D hard to call. Here the CDR3 DNA reads TGTGCCAGCCTCCCCTCCCAATCCCCCTACGAGCAGTACTTC. Translated, it gives CASLPSQSPYEQYF. The full variable domain, its missing parts supplied by reference TRBV28 and TRBJ2-7, is DVKVTQSSRYLVKRTGEKVFLECVQDMDHENMFWYRQDPGLGLRLIYFSYDVKMKEKGDIPEGYSVSREKKERFSLILESASTNQTSMYLCASLPSQSPYEQYFGPGTRLTVT.